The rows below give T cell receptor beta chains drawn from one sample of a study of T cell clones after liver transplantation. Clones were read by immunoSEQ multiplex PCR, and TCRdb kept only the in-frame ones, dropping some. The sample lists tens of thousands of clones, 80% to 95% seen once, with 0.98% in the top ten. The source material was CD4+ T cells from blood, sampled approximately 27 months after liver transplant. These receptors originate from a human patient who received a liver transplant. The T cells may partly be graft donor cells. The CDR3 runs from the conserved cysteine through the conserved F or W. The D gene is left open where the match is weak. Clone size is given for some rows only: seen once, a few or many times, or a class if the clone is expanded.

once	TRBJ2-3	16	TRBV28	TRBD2	CASSFVSSGRWDTQYF	TGTGCCAGCAGTTTTGTTTCTAGCGGGAGGTGGGATACGCAGTATTTT
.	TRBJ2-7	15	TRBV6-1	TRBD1	CASSPDRGGSYEQYF	TGTGCCAGCAGCCCGGACAGGGGGGGCTCCTACGAGCAGTACTTC
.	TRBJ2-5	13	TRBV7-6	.	CASSLAGGETQYF	TGTGCCAGCAGCTTAGCTGGGGGGGAGACCCAGTACTTC
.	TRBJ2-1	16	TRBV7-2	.	CASSLERPTNYNEQFF	TGTGCCAGCAGCTTAGAGCGCCCCACAAACTACAATGAGCAGTTCTTC
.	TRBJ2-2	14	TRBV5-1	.	CASSLVSNTGELFF	TGCGCCAGCAGCTTGGTCTCCAACACCGGGGAGCTGTTTTTT
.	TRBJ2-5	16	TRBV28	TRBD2	CASTTGGGQTGETQYF	TGTGCCAGCACCACTGGGGGAGGGCAGACGGGAGAGACCCAGTACTTC
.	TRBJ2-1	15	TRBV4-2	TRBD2	CASSQGLAVYNEQFF	TGTGCCAGCAGCCAAGGGCTAGCGGTATACAATGAGCAGTTCTTC
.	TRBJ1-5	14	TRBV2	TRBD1	CASSRDRINWPQHF	TGTGCCAGCAGTAGGGACAGGATCAATTGGCCCCAGCATTTT
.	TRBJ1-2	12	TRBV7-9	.	CASSPSGLGYTF	TGTGCCAGCAGCCCTTCGGGCCTTGGCTACACCTTC
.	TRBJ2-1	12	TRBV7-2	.	CASSLSWGEQFF	TGTGCCAGCAGCTTATCTTGGGGTGAGCAGTTCTTC
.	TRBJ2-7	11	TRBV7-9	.	CASSSLEEQYF	TGTGCCAGCAGCTCCCTGGAAGAGCAGTACTTC
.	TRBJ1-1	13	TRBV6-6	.	CASSYPGGAEAFF	TGTGCCAGCAGTTACCCTGGGGGCGCGGAAGCTTTCTTT
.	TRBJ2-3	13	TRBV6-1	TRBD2	CAGMTSGTDTQYF	TGTGCCGGAATGACTAGCGGCACAGATACGCAGTATTTT
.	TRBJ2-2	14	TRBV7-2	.	CASSLQRGSGELFF	TGTGCCAGCAGCCTCCAGCGAGGGTCCGGGGAGCTGTTTTTT
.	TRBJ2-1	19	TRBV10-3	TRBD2	CAISESIGTSGRDYNEQFF	TGTGCCATCAGTGAGTCGATCGGGACTAGCGGGAGGGATTACAATGAGCAGTTCTTC
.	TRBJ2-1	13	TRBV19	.	CASSISHLNEQFF	TGTGCCAGTAGTATATCACATTTAAATGAGCAGTTCTTC
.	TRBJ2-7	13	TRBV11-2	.	CASSLDPDLEQYF	TGTGCCAGCAGCTTAGACCCCGATTTGGAGCAGTACTTC
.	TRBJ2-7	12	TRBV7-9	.	CASSPTSYEQYF	TGTGCCAGCAGCCCCACTAGCTACGAGCAGTACTTC
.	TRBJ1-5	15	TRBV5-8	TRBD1	CASSFGQGAVQPQHF	TGTGCCAGCAGCTTTGGACAGGGGGCTGTTCAGCCCCAGCATTTT
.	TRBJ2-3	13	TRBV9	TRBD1	CASSVGLGDRQYF	TGTGCCAGCAGCGTAGGTCTCGGGGACAGGCAGTATTTT
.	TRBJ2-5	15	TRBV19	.	CASSPLPGFQETQYF	TGTGCCAGTAGTCCCCTTCCGGGGTTCCAAGAGACCCAGTACTTC
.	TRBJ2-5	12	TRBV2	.	CASHRTEETQYF	TGTGCCAGCCATAGGACAGAAGAGACCCAGTACTTC
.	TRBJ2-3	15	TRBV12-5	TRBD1	CASGLARGLTDTQYF	TGTGCTAGTGGTTTGGCCAGGGGGCTCACAGATACGCAGTATTTT
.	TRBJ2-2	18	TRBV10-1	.	CASSVGTHRGTESGELFF	TGCGCCAGCAGTGTGGGGACACACCGGGGGACGGAATCCGGGGAGCTGTTTTTT
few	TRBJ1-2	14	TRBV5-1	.	CASRADLANYGYTF	TGCGCCAGCAGGGCAGACCTAGCTAACTATGGCTACACCTTC
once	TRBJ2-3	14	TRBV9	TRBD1	CASSPRTGVDTQYF	TGTGCCAGCAGCCCCCGGACAGGGGTGGATACGCAGTATTTT
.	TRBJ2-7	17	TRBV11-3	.	CASSLLGWGSTSYEQYF	TGTGCCAGCAGCTTGCTGGGCTGGGGCTCCACTTCCTACGAGCAGTACTTC
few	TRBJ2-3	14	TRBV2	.	CASNQQGPRNTQYF	TGTGCCAGCAACCAGCAGGGGCCCCGGAATACGCAGTATTTT
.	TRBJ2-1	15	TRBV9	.	CASSVARASSNEQFF	TGTGCCAGCAGCGTAGCGAGGGCCAGCAGCAATGAGCAGTTCTTC
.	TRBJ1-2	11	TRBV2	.	CASARGNGYTF	TGTGCCAGCGCTCGAGGTAATGGCTACACCTTC
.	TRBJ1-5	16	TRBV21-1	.	CASSKWGLRANQPQHF	TGTGCCAGCAGCAAATGGGGATTGCGTGCCAATCAGCCCCAGCATTTT
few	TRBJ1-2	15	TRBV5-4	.	CASSIGVAGYYGYTF	TGTGCCAGCAGCATTGGGGTCGCAGGGTACTATGGCTACACCTTC
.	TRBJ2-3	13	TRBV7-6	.	CASKQLGTDTQYF	TGTGCCAGCAAACAACTTGGCACAGATACGCAGTATTTT
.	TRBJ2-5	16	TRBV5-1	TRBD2	CASSSGTSGRGETQYF	TGCGCCAGCAGCTCAGGGACTAGCGGGAGAGGCGAGACCCAGTACTTC
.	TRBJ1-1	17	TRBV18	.	CASSAPRQAHPNTEAFF	TGTGCCAGCTCAGCCCCACGACAGGCCCATCCGAACACTGAAGCTTTCTTT
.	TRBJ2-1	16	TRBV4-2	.	CASSQPGVGLNNEQFF	TGTGCCAGCAGCCAACCTGGGGTGGGGCTTAACAATGAGCAGTTCTTC
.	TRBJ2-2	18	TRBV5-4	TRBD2	CASSGGTSGRDVTGELFF	TGTGCCAGCAGCGGAGGGACTAGCGGGAGGGACGTCACCGGGGAGCTGTTTTTT
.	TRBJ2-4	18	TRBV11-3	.	CASSSLNRWGTRANIQYF	TGTGCCAGCAGCTCCCTAAATCGCTGGGGAACCCGGGCAAACATTCAGTACTTC
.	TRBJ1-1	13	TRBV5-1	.	CASSPVGGTEAFF	TGCGCCAGCAGCCCAGTGGGTGGCACTGAAGCTTTCTTT
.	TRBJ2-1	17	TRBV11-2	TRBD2	CASSVGLAGARGNEQFF	TGTGCCAGCAGCGTAGGATTAGCGGGAGCCCGCGGGAATGAGCAGTTCTTC